Listed below are T cell receptor beta chains from one sample, sequenced in a study of cytomegalovirus exposure and HLA in healthy donors. Method: immunoSEQ multiplex PCR; TCRdb's copy keeps in-frame clones and lacks some. The sample yields under 200,000 clones, about 81% seen once. The material sequenced was PBMCs. These receptors originate from a girl aged 10 to 17 in good health and CMV-seropositive. CDR3s include the opening cysteine and the closing phenylalanine or tryptophan. D genes are given only for firm matches. A row's size may be missing; if present it is once, few, many or a size class.

J gene	V gene	clone size	D gene	CDR3 DNA	CDR3 protein
TRBJ2-5	TRBV6-1	few	TRBD1	TGTGCCAGCAGTTTCGACAGGGGAGTCGGTAAGACCCAGTACTTC	CASSFDRGVGKTQYF
TRBJ1-4	TRBV7-9	.	.	TGTGCCAGCAGCTTAGGCAGGGCCCTGAATGAAAAACTGTTTTTT	CASSLGRALNEKLFF
TRBJ2-2	TRBV7-6	.	.	TGTGCCAGCAGCAGGCACCCCAGGGCTACCGGGGAGCTGTTTTTT	CASSRHPRATGELFF
TRBJ1-5	TRBV19	.	TRBD1	TGTGCCAGTAGTACCGGGACAGGGGGCTTGAGGTGGGATCAGCCCCAGCATTTT	CASSTGTGGLRWDQPQHF
TRBJ2-5	TRBV28	.	.	TGTGCCAGCAGTTTGTCTAATAGCATGGAGACCCAGTACTTC	CASSLSNSMETQYF
TRBJ1-2	TRBV7-9	.	.	TGTGCCAGCAGCTTAGCGACGGGGAGGGGCTATGGCTACACCTTC	CASSLATGRGYGYTF
TRBJ1-1	TRBV27	.	.	TGTGCCAGCAGTTTCGGCACAGGGACTGAAGCTTTCTTT	CASSFGTGTEAFF
TRBJ2-1	TRBV5-1	.	.	TGCGCCAGCAGCCTAGTCGATGAGCAGTTCTTC	CASSLVDEQFF
TRBJ2-3	TRBV5-5	.	.	TGTGCCAGCAGCCGTGCGAACAGGGTACAAGATACGCAGTATTTT	CASSRANRVQDTQYF
TRBJ2-1	TRBV6-5	.	TRBD2	TGTGCCAGCAGTTACTCACTGGCGGGAGTCGGCGAGCAGTTCTTC	CASSYSLAGVGEQFF
TRBJ2-5	TRBV7-9	few	.	TGTGCCACCCTTTCGGAACAGGCTGAAGAGACCCAGTACTTC	CATLSEQAEETQYF
TRBJ1-1	TRBV5-1	.	.	TGCGCCAGCAGCTTGGGGGCGGGAACTGAAGCTTTCTTT	CASSLGAGTEAFF
TRBJ2-7	TRBV10-3	few	TRBD1	TGTGCCATCTCGCCGACAGGGGGCACCTACGAGCAGTACTTC	CAISPTGGTYEQYF
TRBJ2-5	TRBV5-1	.	TRBD2	TGCGCCAGCTACGGACTAGCGGGAAATCTCCAAGAGACCCAGTACTTC	CASYGLAGNLQETQYF
TRBJ1-4	TRBV9	.	.	TGTGCCAGCAGCGTAGACGGGGTGGGGGAAAAACTGTTTTTT	CASSVDGVGEKLFF
TRBJ2-3	TRBV18	.	TRBD1	TGTGCCAGCTCACCGAATACTCAGGGGGCGGAAGATACGCAGTATTTT	CASSPNTQGAEDTQYF
TRBJ1-1	TRBV7-9	.	TRBD1	TGTGCCAGCAGCTCACATCACAGGGGCCCCGCAGACACTGAAGCTTTCTTT	CASSSHHRGPADTEAFF
TRBJ1-1	TRBV6-5	.	.	TGTGCCAGCAGTGAAGATGCGGGGCTACCTTTCTTT	CASSEDAGLPFF
TRBJ2-3	TRBV7-9	.	TRBD2	TGTGCCAGCAGCTTAACTAGCGGGGGGGCCGCAGATACGCAGTATTTT	CASSLTSGGAADTQYF
TRBJ1-1	TRBV10-1	few	TRBD1	TGCGCCAGCAGTGAGTCGACAGGGGCGAACACTGAAGCTTTCTTT	CASSESTGANTEAFF
TRBJ1-2	TRBV7-9	once	.	TGTGCCAGCAGCTTAGGAGGGAACTATGGCTACACCTTC	CASSLGGNYGYTF
TRBJ2-5	TRBV14	.	TRBD1	TGTGCCAGCAGCCAATGGCTACAGGGGGCTGAAGAGACCCAGTACTTC	CASSQWLQGAEETQYF
TRBJ2-7	TRBV7-9	once	.	TGTGCCAGCAGCTTAGCTCGGGTAAACTACGAGCAGTACTTC	CASSLARVNYEQYF
TRBJ2-7	TRBV5-1	once	TRBD1	TGCGCCAGCAGCTCCGGGACAGGAAACTACGAGCAGTACTTC	CASSSGTGNYEQYF
TRBJ2-7	TRBV5-6	.	TRBD1	TGTGCCAGCAGCTTGGGGGGGACAGGGAGCTCCTACGAGCAGTACTTC	CASSLGGTGSSYEQYF
TRBJ1-1	TRBV7-9	.	.	TGTGCCAGCAGCCTTCCCGGGATGATGAACACTGAAGCTTTCTTT	CASSLPGMMNTEAFF
TRBJ2-2	TRBV7-2	.	.	TGTGCCAGCAGCTACTTAGGTGGATCTGAGGGCACCGGGGAGCTGTTTTTT	CASSYLGGSEGTGELFF
TRBJ1-5	TRBV19	.	.	TGTGCCAGTAGTATAGGGAAGGGGAATCAGCCCCAGCATTTT	CASSIGKGNQPQHF